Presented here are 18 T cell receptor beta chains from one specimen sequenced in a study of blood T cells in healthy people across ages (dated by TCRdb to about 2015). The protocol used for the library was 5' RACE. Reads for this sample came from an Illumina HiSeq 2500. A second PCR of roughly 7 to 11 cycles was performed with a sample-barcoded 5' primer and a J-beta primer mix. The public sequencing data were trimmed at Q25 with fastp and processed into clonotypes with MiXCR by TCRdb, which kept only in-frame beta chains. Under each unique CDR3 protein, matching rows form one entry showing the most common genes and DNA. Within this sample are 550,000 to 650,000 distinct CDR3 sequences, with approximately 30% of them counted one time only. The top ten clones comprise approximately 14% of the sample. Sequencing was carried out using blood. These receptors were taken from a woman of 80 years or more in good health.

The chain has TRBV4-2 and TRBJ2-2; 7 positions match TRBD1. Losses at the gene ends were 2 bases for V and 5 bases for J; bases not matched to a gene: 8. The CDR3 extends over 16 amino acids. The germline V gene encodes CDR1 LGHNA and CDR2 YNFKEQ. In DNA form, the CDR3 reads TGTGCCAGCAGCCAATCGAGGGCACAGGGGACCGGGGAGCTGTTTTTT. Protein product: CASSQSRAQGTGELFF.

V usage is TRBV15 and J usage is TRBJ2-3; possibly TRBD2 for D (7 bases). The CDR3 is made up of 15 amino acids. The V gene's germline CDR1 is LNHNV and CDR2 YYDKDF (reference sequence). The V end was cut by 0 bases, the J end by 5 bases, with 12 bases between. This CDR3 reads CATSRDRGRGDTQYF. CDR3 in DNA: TGTGCCACCAGCAGAGATAGGGGGAGGGGAGATACGCAGTATTTT. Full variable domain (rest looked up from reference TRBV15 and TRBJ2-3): DAMVIQNPRYQVTQFGKPVTLSCSQTLNHNVMYWYQQKSSQAPKLLFHYYDKDFNNEADTPDNFQSRRPNTSFCFLDIRSPGLGDTAMYLCATSRDRGRGDTQYFGPGTRLTVL.

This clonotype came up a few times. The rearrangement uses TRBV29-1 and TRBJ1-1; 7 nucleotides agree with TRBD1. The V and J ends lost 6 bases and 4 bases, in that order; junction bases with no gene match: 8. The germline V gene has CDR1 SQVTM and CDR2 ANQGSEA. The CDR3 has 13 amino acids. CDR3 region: CSVGDRAFTEAFF. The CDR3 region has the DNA TGCAGCGTCGGAGACAGGGCTTTCACTGAAGCTTTCTTT.

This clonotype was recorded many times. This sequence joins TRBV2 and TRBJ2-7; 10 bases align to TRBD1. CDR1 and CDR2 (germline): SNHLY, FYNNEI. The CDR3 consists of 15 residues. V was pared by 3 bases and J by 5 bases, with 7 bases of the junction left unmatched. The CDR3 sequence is CASSDPGQGSNEQYF. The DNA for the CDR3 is TGTGCCAGCAGTGATCCGGGACAGGGGAGCAACGAGCAGTACTTC. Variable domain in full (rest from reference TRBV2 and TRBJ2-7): EPEVTQTPSHQVTQMGQEVILRCVPISNHLYFYWYRQILGQKVEFLVSFYNNEISEKSEIFDDQFSVERPDGSNFTLKIRSTKLEDSAMYFCASSDPGQGSNEQYFGPGTRLTVT.

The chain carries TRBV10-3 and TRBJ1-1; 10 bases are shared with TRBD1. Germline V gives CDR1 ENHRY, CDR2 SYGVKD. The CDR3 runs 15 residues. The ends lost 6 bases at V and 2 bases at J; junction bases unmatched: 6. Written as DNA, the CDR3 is TGTGCCATCAGCCCTGGACAGGGGGTTAACACTGAAGCTTTCTTT. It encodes CAISPGQGVNTEAFF.

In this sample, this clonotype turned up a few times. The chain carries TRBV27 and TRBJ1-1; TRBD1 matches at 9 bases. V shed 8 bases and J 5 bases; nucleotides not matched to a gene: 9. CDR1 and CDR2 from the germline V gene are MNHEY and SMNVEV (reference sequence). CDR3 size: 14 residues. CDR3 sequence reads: CASVEQGANTEAFF. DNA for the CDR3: TGTGCCAGCGTAGAACAGGGGGCGAATACTGAAGCTTTCTTT.

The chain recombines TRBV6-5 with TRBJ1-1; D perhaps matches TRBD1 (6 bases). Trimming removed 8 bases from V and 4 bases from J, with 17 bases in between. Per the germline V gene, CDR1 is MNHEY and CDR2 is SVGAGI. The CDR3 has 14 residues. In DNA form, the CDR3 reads TGTGCCAGCTCCAGGGGTTACGGCGGCACTGAAGCTTTCTTT. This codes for CASSRGYGGTEAFF.

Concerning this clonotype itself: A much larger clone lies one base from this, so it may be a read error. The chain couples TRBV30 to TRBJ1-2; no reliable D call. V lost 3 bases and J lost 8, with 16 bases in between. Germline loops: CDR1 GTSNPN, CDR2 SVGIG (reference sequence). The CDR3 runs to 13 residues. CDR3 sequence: CAWRNGESGGYTF. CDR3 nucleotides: TGTGCCTGGAGAAACGGGGAGTCGGGAGGCTACACCTTC.

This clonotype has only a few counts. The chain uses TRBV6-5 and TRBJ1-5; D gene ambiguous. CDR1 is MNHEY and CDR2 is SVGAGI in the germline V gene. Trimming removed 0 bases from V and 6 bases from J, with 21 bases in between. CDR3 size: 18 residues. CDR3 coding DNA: TGTGCCAGCAGTTACTCGGCCGTGGCGGGTAGTATGAGTCAGCCCCAGCATTTT. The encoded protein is CASSYSAVAGSMSQPQHF.

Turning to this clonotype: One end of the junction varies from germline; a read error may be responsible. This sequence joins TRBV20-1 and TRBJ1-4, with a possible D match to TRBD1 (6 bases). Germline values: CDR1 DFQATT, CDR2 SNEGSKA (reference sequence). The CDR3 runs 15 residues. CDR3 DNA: TGCAGTGCTAGGGACAGTCAGGGAACAGGAGAAAAACGGTTTTTT. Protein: CSARDSQGTGEKRFF.

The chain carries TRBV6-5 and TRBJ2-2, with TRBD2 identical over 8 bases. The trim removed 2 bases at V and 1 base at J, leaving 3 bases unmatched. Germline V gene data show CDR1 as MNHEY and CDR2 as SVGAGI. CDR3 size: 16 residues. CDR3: CASSYGAGENTGELFF. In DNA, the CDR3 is TGTGCCAGCAGTTACGGAGCGGGGGAGAACACCGGGGAGCTGTTTTTT.

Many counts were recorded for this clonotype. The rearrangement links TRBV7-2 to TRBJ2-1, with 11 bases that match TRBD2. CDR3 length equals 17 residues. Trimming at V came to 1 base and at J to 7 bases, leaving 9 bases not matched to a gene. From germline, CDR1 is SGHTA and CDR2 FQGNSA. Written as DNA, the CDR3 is TGTGCCAGCAGCTTAGGTGGGCTAGCGGGGGGCGGAAATGAGCAGTTCTTC. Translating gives CASSLGGLAGGGNEQFF.

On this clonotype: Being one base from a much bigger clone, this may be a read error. CDR3 region: CASSPPLAGGSQYF. CDR3 DNA sequence: TGTGCCAGCAGCCCCCCTCTGGCGGGAGGCAGTCAGTACTTC. This sequence joins TRBV28 and TRBJ2-7, with 8 bases matching TRBD2. The V gene end was trimmed by 6 bases and the J gene end by 10 bases; junction bases not matched to a gene: 14. This CDR3 is 14 amino acids long. Germline V gene data show CDR1 as MDHEN and CDR2 as SYDVKM.

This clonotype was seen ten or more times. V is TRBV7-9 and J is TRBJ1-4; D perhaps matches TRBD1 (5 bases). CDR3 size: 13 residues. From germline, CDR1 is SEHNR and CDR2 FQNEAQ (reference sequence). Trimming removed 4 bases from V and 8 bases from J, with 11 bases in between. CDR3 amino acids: CASSSAGLEKLFF. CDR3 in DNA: TGTGCCAGCAGCTCCGCAGGGTTAGAAAAACTGTTTTTT.

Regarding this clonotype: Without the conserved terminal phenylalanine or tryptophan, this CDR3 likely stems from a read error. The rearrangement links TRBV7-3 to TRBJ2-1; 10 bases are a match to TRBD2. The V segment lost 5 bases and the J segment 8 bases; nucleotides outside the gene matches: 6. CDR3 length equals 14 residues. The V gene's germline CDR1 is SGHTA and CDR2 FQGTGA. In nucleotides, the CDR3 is TGTGCCAGCAGCCCAGCGGGGGGGCCATATGAGCAGTTCTCC. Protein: CASSPAGGPYEQFS.

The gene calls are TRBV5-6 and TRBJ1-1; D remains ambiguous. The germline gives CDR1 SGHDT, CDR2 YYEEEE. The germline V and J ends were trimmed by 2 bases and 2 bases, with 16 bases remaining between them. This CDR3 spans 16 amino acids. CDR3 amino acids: CASSFGFAGSNTEAFF. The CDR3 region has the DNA TGTGCCAGCAGCTTTGGGTTTGCGGGGTCCAACACTGAAGCTTTCTTT.

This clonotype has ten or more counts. In DNA form, the CDR3 reads TGCAGTGCCATGATGGTAGCGGGGGGGTCTCAAGAGACCCAGTACTTC. It translates to CSAMMVAGGSQETQYF. The chain is built from TRBV20-1 and TRBJ2-5; 11 nucleotides agree with TRBD2. Germline V CDR1 and CDR2: DFQATT, SNEGSKA (reference sequence). The V segment lost 6 bases and the J segment 2 bases; nucleotides outside the gene matches: 11. The CDR3 covers 16 residues.

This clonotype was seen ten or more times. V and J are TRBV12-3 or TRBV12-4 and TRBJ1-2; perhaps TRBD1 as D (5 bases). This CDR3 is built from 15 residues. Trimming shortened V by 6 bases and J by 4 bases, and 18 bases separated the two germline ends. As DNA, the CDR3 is TGTGCCAGCAGCCGGACCGGGACCTCGATCTATGGCTACACCTTC. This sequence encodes CASSRTGTSIYGYTF.